These 14 T cell receptor beta chains originate from one sample sequenced in a study of shared clonotypes between healthy human individuals. Generated by immunoSEQ multiplex PCR, the TCRdb table keeps only in-frame clones and is missing some. The table records 300,000 to 400,000 clones, around 86% of them present only once. The sequencing sample was made of memory CD8+ T cells sorted from blood. Subset defined: CD45RO+ cells pooled with CCR7-negative TemRA cells. The receptors were gathered from a man aged 18 to 30 in good health.

The chain links TRBV9 to TRBJ2-2; TRBD1 aligns across 10 bases. The ends lost 4 bases at V and 5 bases at J; junction bases unmatched: 5. Germline V gene data show CDR1 as SGDLS and CDR2 as YYNGEE. The CDR3 spans 15 residues. CDR3 sequence: CASSPRTGGTGELFF. The CDR3, as DNA: TGTGCCAGCAGCCCACGGACAGGGGGTACCGGGGAGCTGTTTTTT.

The chain carries TRBV9 and TRBJ2-2; 8 bases align to TRBD1. Looked up from germline, CDR1 is SGDLS and CDR2 is YYNGEE. Germline trimming cut 0 bases from V and 1 base from J; bases unmatched to any gene: 5. The CDR3 consists of 17 residues. For the CDR3, the DNA is TGTGCCAGCAGCGTAGACCCAGGGGGCGAGAACACCGGGGAGCTGTTTTTT. It specifies CASSVDPGGENTGELFF. Full variable domain (rest looked up from reference TRBV9 and TRBJ2-2): DSGVTQTPKHLITATGQRVTLRCSPRSGDLSVYWYQQSLDQGLQFLIQYYNGEERAKGNILERFSAQQFPDLHSELNLSSLELGDSALYFCASSVDPGGENTGELFFGEGSRLTVL.

V is TRBV15 and J is TRBJ2-7, with D perhaps matching TRBD2 (7 bases). V shed 5 bases and J shed 2 bases, with 19 bases lying between them. The CDR3 has 16 residues. Germline V CDR1 and CDR2: LNHNV, YYDKDF (reference sequence). CDR3 nucleotide sequence: TGTGCCACCAGCTTGCAAATGCGGGGGCCACCCTACGAGCAGTACTTC. It yields the protein CATSLQMRGPPYEQYF.

This clone was counted once. The chain has TRBV5-8 and TRBJ1-4; no firm D call. The length of the CDR3 is 12 residues. Germline V gene sequence: CDR1 SGHTS, CDR2 YDEGEE. Trimming took 2 bases from V and 6 from J, leaving 5 bases between them. The CDR3 is CASSFFDEKLFF. CDR3 in DNA: TGTGCCAGCAGCTTTTTCGATGAAAAACTGTTTTTT.

This clone came up a few times. The chain carries TRBV4-3 and TRBJ2-5; D is undetermined. This CDR3 has 18 amino acids. Between the trimmed V and J ends, which lost 0 bases and 5 bases, there was a span of 22 bases. Germline assignment: CDR1 LGHNA and CDR2 YSLEER. The CDR3: CASSQDLAAGIGGETQYF. CDR3 nucleotides: TGCGCCAGCAGCCAAGATCTGGCAGCTGGGATCGGTGGGGAGACCCAGTACTTC.

The chain employs TRBV14 and TRBJ2-5; perhaps TRBD2 as D (6 bases). Deletions cut 6 bases from V and 2 bases from J, with 19 bases between. Per germline, CDR1 SGHDN and CDR2 FVKESK. The CDR3 extends over 16 amino acids. CDR3 protein: CASSRHRDSLQETQYF. Written as DNA, the CDR3 is TGTGCCAGCAGTCGCCACCGGGACTCCTTACAAGAGACCCAGTACTTC.

The rearrangement joins TRBV7-9 to TRBJ1-3; no clear D gene. The length of the CDR3 is 14 residues. Per germline, CDR1 SEHNR and CDR2 FQNEAQ (reference sequence). Deletions cut 5 bases from V and 0 bases from J, with 8 bases between. Here the CDR3 DNA reads TGTGCCAGCAGCCTCACAAGCTCTGGAAACACCATATATTTT. This translates into CASSLTSSGNTIYF.

The V call is TRBV28, the J call TRBJ2-1; D is perhaps TRBD1 or TRBD2 (5 bases each). V lost 7 bases to trimming and J lost 5 bases, with 15 bases between them. The CDR3 runs 14 residues. Per the germline V gene, CDR1 is MDHEN and CDR2 is SYDVKM. The CDR3 DNA reads as TGTGCCAGCAACCCCGCTGGGGGTAACAATGAGCAGTTCTTC. This sequence encodes CASNPAGGNNEQFF.

The chain joins TRBV4-1 to TRBJ2-3, with 7 bases identical to TRBD2. CDR3 length equals 18 residues. Germline-derived CDR1 and CDR2 are MGHRA and YSYEKL. Unmatched junction bases numbered 11, after V lost 0 bases and J lost 2 bases. CDR3 loop: CASSQDPFWRGYTDTQYF. The CDR3 coding sequence is TGCGCCAGCAGCCAAGATCCCTTTTGGCGGGGGTACACAGATACGCAGTATTTT.

The V gene is TRBV6-6, the J gene TRBJ1-2, with D tentatively TRBD1 (6 bases). This CDR3 is 12 amino acids long. The germline V gene has CDR1 MNHNY and CDR2 SVGAGI (reference sequence). The V and J ends lost 6 bases and 6 bases respectively, with 11 bases between them. CDR3 protein: CASSDNRDGYTF. CDR3 DNA sequence: TGTGCCAGCAGCGACAACAGGGATGGCTACACCTTC.

The chain has TRBV4-1 and TRBJ2-3; the match to TRBD2 covers 8 bases. The V segment lost 4 bases and the J segment 2 bases; nucleotides outside the gene matches: 5. The CDR3 covers 15 residues. Germline CDR1 reads MGHRA; CDR2 reads YSYEKL. The CDR3 spells CASSRLARFTDTQYF. Written as DNA, the CDR3 is TGCGCCAGCAGCCGACTAGCGAGATTCACAGATACGCAGTATTTT.

The rearrangement links TRBV7-9 to TRBJ1-5; D unclear. CDR3 length: 14 residues. Germline V gives CDR1 SEHNR, CDR2 FQNEAQ (reference sequence). The V end was cut by 6 bases, the J end by 5 bases, with 14 bases between. In DNA form, the CDR3 reads TGTGCCAGCAGTTACCCAGGAACCGATCAGCCCCAGCATTTT. It codes for CASSYPGTDQPQHF.

The chain links TRBV6-1 to TRBJ1-1, with unresolved D. CDR3 length equals 13 residues. V lost 10 bases and J lost 6, with 18 bases in between. Germline V gene sequence: CDR1 MNHNS, CDR2 SASEGT. In DNA form, the CDR3 reads TGTGCCATCTCCCCGGGTCCCGGATCTGAAGCTTTCTTT. Translating gives CAISPGPGSEAFF.

This rearrangement joins TRBV13 to TRBJ1-5, with D maybe TRBD1 (5 bases). Germline CDR1 and CDR2: PRHDT and FYEKMQ (reference sequence). Trimming cost V 3 bases and J 2 bases, with 14 bases left between them. CDR3 size: 16 residues. In DNA, the CDR3 is TGTGCCAGCAGCTTCCCGCCGGACACTGGCAATCAGCCCCAGCATTTT. Translated, it gives CASSFPPDTGNQPQHF.